This T cell receptor beta chain was sequenced in a study of blood T cell repertoires in COVID-19. In the study overall: Researchers got acute and convalescent COVID-19 samples from the United States, Italy and Spain.

Looked up from germline, CDR1 is MNHEY and CDR2 is SVGEGT. The length of the CDR3 is 15 residues. The ends lost 5 bases at V and 6 bases at J; junction bases unmatched: 7. Per the study methods: Amplified reference gene primers provided the basis for estimating nucleated cell counts. Libraries were prepared by immunoSEQ multiplex PCR; TCRdb keeps only in-frame clonotypes and omits some of them. The DNA gave D and trimming, while V, J and clone size come from that table. The data contain over 75,000 clones, 90% to 95% of them seen just once; the ten biggest clones take up 1.5% to 2%. The sample taken for sequencing was peripheral blood. The V and J genes are TRBV6-2 or TRBV6-3 and TRBJ2-1, with 10 nucleotides matching TRBD2. The clonotype was recovered from a man aged 55 to 70 with acute or convalescent COVID-19. In DNA form, the CDR3 reads TGTGCCAGCAGTCTACTAGCGGGACCTACCAATGAGCAGTTCTTC. Translation: CASSLLAGPTNEQFF.